The 29 T cell receptor beta chains presented below share a single source sample, sequenced in a study of cytomegalovirus exposure and HLA in healthy donors. 60 Vbeta and 13 Jbeta primers were used in PCR. TCRdb's copy holds only in-frame clones and misses some; the assay was immunoSEQ multiplex PCR. Among about 37,000 clones, around 81% were seen once, and the ten largest hold about 10%. The material sequenced was PBMCs. Every receptor here comes from a woman in her thirties or forties in good health and CMV-seronegative.

V usage is TRBV4-1 and J usage is TRBJ2-1; TRBD2 matches 7 bases. Unmatched junction bases numbered 8, after V lost 5 bases and J lost 1 base. The CDR3 covers 16 residues. Germline CDR1 MGHRA, CDR2 YSYEKL. The CDR3 region has the DNA TGCGCCAGCAGCGGGAGTGGCGGGGGTTCCTACAATGAGCAGTTCTTC. It translates to CASSGSGGGSYNEQFF.

J is TRBJ2-2 and V is TRBV13; 7 bases align to TRBD1. V trimming: 4 bases; J trimming: 3 bases; junction bases outside the gene matches: 8. The CDR3 is 16 amino acids. Germline V gives CDR1 PRHDT, CDR2 FYEKMQ (reference sequence). CDR3 nucleotides: TGTGCCAGCAGCTCGTACAGGGGAGACGACACCGGGGAGCTGTTTTTT. Its protein is CASSSYRGDDTGELFF.

The gene calls are TRBV9 and TRBJ2-2; 7 bases fit TRBD1. CDR3 length: 15 residues. In germline, CDR1 is SGDLS, CDR2 YYNGEE. V lost 0 bases and J lost 6; bases outside the gene matches: 5. In DNA form, the CDR3 reads TGTGCCAGCAGCGTAGACGGACAGGCGGCCGGGGAGCTGTTTTTT. Its protein is CASSVDGQAAGELFF.

The V gene is TRBV7-3, the J gene TRBJ2-3, with D maybe TRBD1 (6 bases). This CDR3 region has 13 residues. Germline V CDR1 and CDR2: SGHTA, FQGTGA. Trimming removed 6 bases from V and 2 bases from J, with 9 bases in between. CDR3 protein: CASSTGSTDTQYF. DNA of the CDR3: TGTGCCAGCAGTACAGGGTCCACAGATACGCAGTATTTT.

Comments on this clone: This same CDR3 is encoded by further DNA sequences in the sample. This chain uses TRBV9 with TRBJ1-1; no definite D call. V was trimmed by 4 bases and J by 1 base, leaving 8 bases between them. The CDR3 runs 13 residues. Germline CDR1 and CDR2: SGDLS and YYNGEE. This CDR3 is CASSSGQNTEAFF. The CDR3 DNA reads as TGTGCCAGCAGCTCGGGTCAGAACACTGAAGCTTTCTTT.

The chain is built from TRBV18 and TRBJ1-3, with 7 bases that match TRBD1. Germline CDR1 reads KGHSH; CDR2 reads LQKENI. The CDR3 consists of 14 residues. V was pared by 3 bases and J by 2 bases, with 1 base of the junction left unmatched. This chain's CDR3 is CASSPTGAGNTIYF. The CDR3 DNA is TGTGCCAGCTCACCTACAGGGGCTGGAAACACCATATATTTT. Together with reference TRBV18 and TRBJ1-3, the CDR3 gives the full variable domain: NAGVMQNPRHLVRRRGQEARLRCSPMKGHSHVYWYRQLPEEGLKFMVYLQKENIIDESGMPKERFSAEFPKEGPSILRIQQVVRGDSAAYFCASSPTGAGNTIYFGEGSWLTVV.

This chain links TRBV4-1 with TRBJ1-5, with unresolved D. Germline CDR1 is MGHRA and CDR2 is YSYEKL. Trimming shortened V by 5 bases and J by 3 bases, and 14 bases separated the two germline ends. This CDR3 is built from 15 residues. In DNA, the CDR3 is TGCGCCAGCAGCTCCGGGTCGAAAAACAATCAGCCCCAGCATTTT. The encoded protein is CASSSGSKNNQPQHF.

This chain connects TRBV19 to TRBJ1-2; D unclear. This CDR3 is 15 amino acids long. The V and J ends lost 3 bases and 2 bases respectively, with 13 bases between them. In germline, CDR1 is LNHDA, CDR2 SQIVND (reference sequence). CDR3 coding DNA: TGTGCCAGTAGTATTGGCGTCGGAGGAAACTATGGCTACACCTTC. The encoded protein is CASSIGVGGNYGYTF.

Only one count was recorded for this clone. V gene TRBV2 combines with J gene TRBJ2-1; 14 bases agree with TRBD2. CDR1 and CDR2 from the germline V gene are SNHLY and FYNNEI. The CDR3 has 14 amino acids. The junction had 9 bases not matched to a gene; V was cut back by 5 bases and J by 15 bases. The CDR3 DNA reads as TGTGCCAGCAGTCCGACTAGCGGGGGGGCAGATCCGTTCTTC. It yields the protein CASSPTSGGADPFF.

The chain carries TRBV7-2 and TRBJ1-5; tentative D call: TRBD1 (6 bases). Germline V gene sequence: CDR1 SGHTA, CDR2 FQGNSA. This CDR3 has 15 residues. Deletions cut 3 bases from V and 4 bases from J, with 13 bases between. The CDR3 DNA follows: TGTGCCAGCAGCTTCAGTGGACAGATAAATCAGCCCCAGCATTTT. Amino acids: CASSFSGQINQPQHF.

This chain connects TRBV7-9 to TRBJ2-3; D may be TRBD2 (5 bases). There are 16 residues in the CDR3. Looked up from germline, CDR1 is SEHNR and CDR2 is FQNEAQ (reference sequence). The V end was cut by 1 base, the J end by 2 bases, with 13 bases between. In nucleotides, the CDR3 is TGTGCCAGCAGCTTAGTAGGAGACGACTACACAGATACGCAGTATTTT. Translation gives CASSLVGDDYTDTQYF. Full variable domain (rest looked up from reference TRBV7-9 and TRBJ2-3): DTGVSQNPRHKITKRGQNVTFRCDPISEHNRLYWYRQTLGQGPEFLTYFQNEAQLEKSRLLSDRFSAERPKGSFSTLEIQRTEQGDSAMYLCASSLVGDDYTDTQYFGPGTRLTVL.

There are a few counts of this clone. This chain joins TRBV2 and TRBJ2-7, with 7 bases lining up with TRBD2. Germline V CDR1 and CDR2: SNHLY, FYNNEI. The CDR3 contains 14 residues. Unmatched junction bases numbered 7, after V lost 8 bases and J lost 0 bases. The CDR3 coding sequence is TGTGCCAGCCGGGACTACATAAGCTCCTACGAGCAGTACTTC. Amino acids: CASRDYISSYEQYF.

V gene TRBV4-3 combines with J gene TRBJ1-2; 10 nucleotides match TRBD1. Trimming took 0 bases from V and 8 from J; bases not matched to a gene: 6. Germline assignment: CDR1 LGHNA and CDR2 YSLEER. The CDR3 totals 15 residues. The CDR3 sequence: CASSQDRQGAWGYTF. The CDR3 nucleotides read TGCGCCAGCAGCCAAGATCGACAGGGGGCTTGGGGCTACACCTTC.

This clone came up once. This chain links TRBV6-5 with TRBJ1-6, with D possibly TRBD1 on 5 matching bases. The germline V and J ends were trimmed by 6 bases and 9 bases, with 15 bases remaining between them. The CDR3 extends over 14 amino acids. CDR1 and CDR2 (germline): MNHEY, SVGAGI. This chain's CDR3 is CASSSGRGGSPLHF. The CDR3 nucleotides read TGTGCCAGCAGCTCGGGGAGGGGTGGTTCACCCCTCCACTTT.

The chain recombines TRBV18 with TRBJ1-4, with no clear D. The CDR3 loop spans 13 amino acids. CDR1 and CDR2 (germline): KGHSH, LQKENI. V was clipped by 0 bases and J by 4 bases, with 3 bases between them. CDR3 sequence (DNA): TGTGCCAGCTCACCACCCAATAATGAAAAACTGTTTTTT. It is translated as CASSPPNNEKLFF. Together with reference TRBV18 and TRBJ1-4, the CDR3 gives the full variable domain: NAGVMQNPRHLVRRRGQEARLRCSPMKGHSHVYWYRQLPEEGLKFMVYLQKENIIDESGMPKERFSAEFPKEGPSILRIQQVVRGDSAAYFCASSPPNNEKLFFGSGTQLSVL.

The sample holds a few counts of this clone. The CDR3 bases are TGTGCCAGTAGTGGGACAGGAGGCCAGCCCCAGCATTTT. Protein product: CASSGTGGQPQHF. The V and J genes are TRBV19 and TRBJ1-5, with TRBD1 matching 8 bases. V shed 5 bases and J 7 bases; nucleotides not matched to a gene: 4. The CDR3 extends over 13 amino acids. The germline CDR1 and CDR2 sequences are LNHDA and SQIVND (reference sequence).

This clone was counted a single time. V gene TRBV7-2 combines with J gene TRBJ2-5, with D perhaps matching TRBD1 (5 bases). The CDR3 loop spans 14 amino acids. V lost 5 bases and J 1 base, leaving 11 bases between the germline ends. Per the germline V gene, CDR1 is SGHTA and CDR2 is FQGNSA. CDR3 bases: TGTGCCAGCAGCCATAGAACAGGCCAAGAGACCCAGTACTTC. Translation: CASSHRTGQETQYF.

This clone was counted only a few times. The chain is built from TRBV18 and TRBJ1-6; 8 positions agree with TRBD1. The CDR3 consists of 14 residues. Trimming removed 5 bases from V and 7 bases from J; junction bases left unmatched: 4. Germline CDR1 is KGHSH and CDR2 is LQKENI. CDR3 residues: CASSLDRENSPLHF. The CDR3, as DNA: TGTGCCAGCTCATTGGACAGGGAAAATTCACCCCTCCACTTT.

This rearrangement joins TRBV7-9 to TRBJ2-2, with TRBD1 matching over 8 bases. The J segment lost 5 bases and the V segment lost 5 bases, leaving 7 bases of the junction unmatched. CDR1 and CDR2 (germline): SEHNR, FQNEAQ (reference sequence). This CDR3 comprises 15 residues. CDR3 bases: TGTGCCAGCAGCCCCTGGACAGGGAAAACCGGGGAGCTGTTTTTT. Encoded protein: CASSPWTGKTGELFF.

The genes are TRBV10-3 and TRBJ2-3; TRBD2 matches 9 bases. This CDR3 is 14 amino acids long. Germline V gives CDR1 ENHRY, CDR2 SYGVKD. V lost 4 bases, J lost 5 bases, and 4 bases stayed unmatched. The CDR3: CAISGRGGGDTQYF. In DNA form, the CDR3 reads TGTGCCATCAGTGGGCGGGGGGGCGGAGATACGCAGTATTTT.

On this clone itself: Its ends do not fully match the called genes, so a read error is possible. CDR3 DNA sequence: TGTTCCAGCAGCTTAGGGACAGGGGTAACTTTCTTT. It specifies CSSSLGTGVTFF. The chain carries TRBV7-9 and TRBJ1-1, with 10 positions matching TRBD1. There are 12 residues in the CDR3. CDR1 is SEHNR, CDR2 FQNEAQ, per germline (reference sequence).

The rearrangement links TRBV4-1 to TRBJ1-2; 7 bases are shared with TRBD1. Per the germline V gene, CDR1 is MGHRA and CDR2 is YSYEKL. The CDR3 consists of 18 residues. Trimming removed 0 bases from V and 0 bases from J; junction bases left unmatched: 10. This CDR3 is CASSQDGSAGQTNYGYTF. DNA of the CDR3: TGCGCCAGCAGCCAAGATGGTTCGGCGGGACAGACTAACTATGGCTACACCTTC.

V usage is TRBV28 and J usage is TRBJ2-7; no firm D call. Germline V gene sequence: CDR1 MDHEN, CDR2 SYDVKM. Trimming took off 5 bases at V and 4 bases at J, with 12 bases between the two ends. The CDR3 consists of 13 residues. CDR3 coding DNA: TGTGCCAGCAGTGGCGGAACGACTTACGAGCAGTACGTC. Translated, it gives CASSGGTTYEQYV.

V and J are TRBV2 and TRBJ1-2, with D hard to call. The CDR3 totals 11 residues. CDR1 and CDR2 from the germline V gene are SNHLY and FYNNEI. V was pared by 6 bases and J by 6 bases, with 8 bases between. CDR3 sequence: CASSPNDGYTF. The CDR3 DNA sequence: TGTGCCAGCAGCCCCAATGATGGCTACACCTTC.

This chain links TRBV28 with TRBJ1-2; tentative D call: TRBD1 (6 bases). The CDR3 covers 14 residues. Germline V gene data show CDR1 as MDHEN and CDR2 as SYDVKM. Trimming shortened V by 7 bases and J by 8 bases, and 20 bases separated the two germline ends. The CDR3 nucleotides are TGTGCCAGCAAAATGACAGGCCTGATCCGCGGCTACACCTTC. Protein product: CASKMTGLIRGYTF.

The V call is TRBV7-2, the J call TRBJ1-1; D is possibly TRBD1 (5 bases). Trimming stripped 1 base from V and 4 bases from J, with 10 bases between. The CDR3 sequence is 14 residues long. Germline loops: CDR1 SGHTA, CDR2 FQGNSA. CDR3: CASSLGAGFTEAFF. The CDR3 DNA follows: TGTGCCAGCAGCTTAGGGGCAGGGTTCACTGAAGCTTTCTTT.

This chain links TRBV19 with TRBJ1-1, with D perhaps TRBD1 (6 bases). The CDR3 is 15 amino acids. Germline V gene data show CDR1 as LNHDA and CDR2 as SQIVND (reference sequence). The germline V and J ends were trimmed by 4 bases and 2 bases, with 14 bases remaining between them. The CDR3 protein is CASSKKGGPNTEAFF. CDR3 DNA: TGTGCCAGTAGTAAAAAAGGGGGACCCAACACTGAAGCTTTCTTT.

The V and J genes are TRBV15 and TRBJ2-3, with D perhaps TRBD2 (5 bases). V lost 1 base and J 0 bases, leaving 8 bases between the germline ends. This CDR3 contains 15 residues. CDR1 is LNHNV, CDR2 YYDKDF, per germline (reference sequence). CDR3 in DNA: TGTGCCACCAGCAGAGTCAGGAGGAGCACAGATACGCAGTATTTT. Its translation is CATSRVRRSTDTQYF.

The chain couples TRBV5-1 to TRBJ2-1; TRBD2 is a possible D gene (6 bases). This CDR3 comprises 14 residues. V was trimmed by 3 bases and J by 9 bases, leaving 16 bases between them. The germline gives CDR1 SGHRS, CDR2 YFSETQ. CDR3 amino acids: CASSSRLVSAEQFF. For the CDR3, the DNA is TGCGCCAGCAGCTCCAGACTAGTTTCGGCTGAGCAGTTCTTC. Drawing the rest from reference TRBV5-1 and TRBJ2-1, the complete variable domain is KAGVTQTPRYLIKTRGQQVTLSCSPISGHRSVSWYQQTPGQGLQFLFEYFSETQRNKGNFPGRFSGRQFSNSRSEMNVSTLELGDSALYLCASSSRLVSAEQFFGPGTRLTVL.